The present entry profiles one T cell receptor (beta chain) with its context. Its antigen is currently not known. Base-call qualities are not available, and no considerably larger clone is one nucleotide away. RNA was extracted with the RNeasy kit and 0.5 to 1 ug was reverse transcribed using random hexamers. The immunoSEQ multiplex PCR assay, covering 54 Vbeta and 13 Jbeta segments, was used to amplify TCR beta CDR3 regions. PCR amplification bias was corrected using a synthetic template baseline for primer optimization and computational correction. In the authors' own workflow: Reads were annotated to V, D and J genes according to IMGT and were analyzed with immunoSEQ Analyzer, with only productive sequences retained. Clonality was computed as one minus Shannon entropy normalized by log2 of the number of productive unique sequences. For each patient and control, public and private clones were evaluated among the 100 most prevalent clones. Clones were defined as Susac-specific when absent from the healthy and MS cohorts, from approximately 970 published viral clones and from other ImmuneACCESS disease sequences. The public reads were reanalyzed by TCRdb: fastp trimming at Q25, MiXCR alignment, in-frame beta chains only. Identical CDR3 protein sequences are pooled into one entry, listed with their most common genes and DNA. The V and J calls, along with clone size, are taken from TCRdb and not from the paper's own processing. Recorded for this sample are 150,000 to 250,000 distinct CDR3 sequences; about 96% of them occurred a single time. The leading ten clones occupy 0.093% of the sample.

This entry comes from a study of CD8 T cells in Susac syndrome (dated by TCRdb to between 2018 and 2021). Regarding the study in general: Repertoire sequencing was used to test whether CD8+ T cell activation and differentiation in Susac syndrome was antigen driven.

From its cysteine to its phenylalanine, the CDR3 spans 15 amino acids. CDR3 DNA is the only sequence kept; it has 45 bases, read in frame from the first base. Via the germline V gene, CDR1 is SGHDT and CDR2 YYEEEE. Deletion took 3 bases off V and 0 bases off J, with a span of 11 bases between the germline ends. Results and caveats for the whole study, not just this receptor: The number of individuals in the TCR sequencing and HLA analysis was recognized as being relatively small.

Peripheral blood CD8+ and CD4+ T cells from healthy donors, Susac syndrome patients and multiple sclerosis patients were profiled by high-throughput TCR beta sequencing. Treatment-naive patients with stable or active relapsing-remitting disease fulfilling revised McDonald criteria were used as multiple sclerosis controls. Bulk CD8+ and CD4+ T cells were purified magnetically by negative isolation, whereas CD8+ TEMRA cells were enriched by FACS. Blood was drawn into EDTA tubes, processed within 24 hours, and PBMCs were isolated by density gradient centrifugation. PBMCs destined for TCR sequencing were cryopreserved in liquid nitrogen and later thawed in a 37 °C water bath. The sorted or isolated CD4+, CD8+ and CD8+ TEMRA cells had a purity of 90% or higher.

The sample consisted of CD4+ T cells from PBMCs. The chain is made from TRBV5-6 and TRBJ2-3; TRBD2 could be the D gene, as 6 bases match. This clonotype originated in a human donor with multiple sclerosis. The DNA is TGTGCCAGCAGCTCCTGGCGGGGAAGCACAGATACGCAGTATTTT. It translates as CASSSWRGSTDTQYF. With the rest looked up from the reference TRBV5-6 and TRBJ2-3 genes rather than sequenced, the full variable domain is DAGVTQSPTHLIKTRGQQVTLRCSPKSGHDTVSWYQQALGQGPQFIFQYYEEEERQRGNFPDRFSGHQFPNYSSELNVNALLLGDSALYLCASSSWRGSTDTQYFGPGTRLTVL.